The 26 T cell receptor beta chains presented below share a single source sample, sequenced in a study of blood T cell repertoires in COVID-19. Repertoires were generated with immunoSEQ multiplex PCR, while TCRdb's copy carries only in-frame clones and drops some. The data contain 350,000 to 400,000 clones, more than 85% of them singletons. Sample: PBMCs or T cells enriched from blood (not recorded which). The receptor set was obtained from a woman aged 40 to 55 who had been exposed to COVID-19.

The chain recombines TRBV6-2 or TRBV6-3 with TRBJ1-5, with a weak D call TRBD1 (5 bases). V shed 2 bases and J shed 6 bases, with 11 bases lying between them. The CDR3 has 14 amino acids. Germline CDR1 MNHEY, CDR2 SVGEGT. This CDR3 is CASSYGAGGQPQHF. The CDR3 DNA sequence: TGTGCCAGCAGTTACGGGGCAGGTGGTCAGCCCCAGCATTTT.

The V call is TRBV3-1 (or the pseudogene TRBV3-2), the J call TRBJ2-7; 8 bases match TRBD1. The CDR3 runs 22 residues. With V trimmed by 3 bases and J by 4 bases, 29 bases remained unmatched. From germline, CDR1 is LGHDT and CDR2 YNNKEL (reference sequence). The CDR3 nucleotides are TGTGCCAGCAGCCATTTTTACCGTCCCCCAACAGGGGGACCTCTAACGAGGTACGAGCAGTACTTC. Translation gives CASSHFYRPPTGGPLTRYEQYF.

This clone was recorded once. This sequence joins TRBV7-8 and TRBJ2-7, with 7 bases identical to TRBD2. The length of the CDR3 is 15 residues. J was trimmed by 1 base and V by 5 bases; bases with no gene match: 8. CDR1 SGHVS and CDR2 FQNEAQ come from the germline V gene. The CDR3 region has the DNA TGTGCCAGCAGCCTCCGACGGGAGGTATCCTACGAGCAGTACTTC. Amino acid sequence: CASSLRREVSYEQYF.

The V call is TRBV7-9, the J call TRBJ1-5; tentative D call: TRBD1 (5 bases). Germline-derived CDR1 and CDR2 are SEHNR and FQNEAQ (reference sequence). V dropped 3 bases and J dropped 5 bases, with 23 bases sitting between them. The CDR3 is 18 amino acids. CDR3 protein: CASSFVRLGRGGDQPQHF. The CDR3, as DNA: TGTGCCAGCAGCTTCGTCCGGTTGGGTCGGGGAGGGGATCAGCCCCAGCATTTT.

The chain carries TRBV29-1 and TRBJ2-2; D is possibly TRBD1 (5 bases). Trimming took 5 bases from V and 6 from J, leaving 10 bases between them. Germline-derived CDR1 and CDR2 are SQVTM and ANQGSEA. This CDR3 is built from 12 residues. The CDR3 coding sequence is TGCAGCGTTTTAATAGGGGCCGGGGAGCTGTTTTTT. Residues: CSVLIGAGELFF.

The chain joins TRBV16 to TRBJ1-1; D gene unclear. The CDR3 has 14 amino acids. The germline V gene has CDR1 KGHSY and CDR2 FQNENV. V lost 1 base and J lost 1, with 7 bases in between. CDR3 sequence (DNA): TGTGCCAGCAGCCAATTCATCCAGAACACTGAAGCTTTCTTT. It codes for CASSQFIQNTEAFF.

The chain links TRBV2 to TRBJ2-7; 8 bases align to TRBD2. With V trimmed by 6 bases and J by 6 bases, 7 bases remained unmatched. CDR1 is SNHLY, CDR2 FYNNEI, per germline. There are 13 residues in the CDR3. The DNA for the CDR3 is TGTGCCAGCAGCAACGGACTAGCTTCCGAGCAGTACTTC. Protein sequence: CASSNGLASEQYF.

The rearrangement joins TRBV7-9 to TRBJ2-4, with TRBD2 matching 10 bases. V gave up 3 bases and J gave up 1 base; unmatched junction bases: 3. This CDR3 is built from 16 residues. CDR1 is SEHNR, CDR2 FQNEAQ, per germline (reference sequence). CDR3 sequence reads: CASSFSGGRAKNIQYF. The CDR3 DNA reads as TGTGCCAGCAGCTTTAGCGGGGGGCGGGCCAAAAACATTCAGTACTTC.

This clone was counted a few times. V gene TRBV3-1 (or the pseudogene TRBV3-2) combines with J gene TRBJ2-7; 9 bases match TRBD2. The germline gives CDR1 LGHDT, CDR2 YNNKEL (reference sequence). V shed 0 bases, J shed 9 bases, and the junction held 9 bases outside the gene matches. CDR3 size: 15 residues. In nucleotides, the CDR3 is TGTGCCAGCAGCCAAGAAACCCTAGCGGGAACCAGGCAGTACTTC. Translating gives CASSQETLAGTRQYF.

The chain combines TRBV7-9 with TRBJ2-7; 7 positions match TRBD2. The germline gives CDR1 SEHNR, CDR2 FQNEAQ (reference sequence). The CDR3 length is 15 residues. V dropped 1 base and J dropped 6; count of bases not matched to a gene: 9. The CDR3 region has the DNA TGTGCCAGCAGCTTAGGGGGTACGGGAGGAAGCGAGCAGTACTTC. Encoded protein: CASSLGGTGGSEQYF.

The chain employs TRBV7-6 and TRBJ2-7; 8 bases match TRBD2. CDR1 SGHVS and CDR2 FNYEAQ come from the germline V gene. The V gene end was trimmed by 5 bases and the J gene end by 1 base; junction bases not matched to a gene: 10. The CDR3 covers 16 residues. The CDR3 loop is CASSPYTAGASYEQYF. CDR3 nucleotides: TGTGCCAGCAGCCCCTATACAGCGGGAGCTTCCTACGAGCAGTACTTC. Full variable domain (rest looked up from reference TRBV7-6 and TRBJ2-7): GAGVSQSPRYKVTKRGQDVALRCDPISGHVSLYWYRQALGQGPEFLTYFNYEAQQDKSGLPNDRFSAERPEGSISTLTIQRTEQRDSAMYRCASSPYTAGASYEQYFGPGTRLTVT.

The chain has TRBV5-8 and TRBJ2-4, with TRBD2 matching over 7 bases. CDR3 size: 16 residues. The V gene end was trimmed by 5 bases and the J gene end by 1 base; junction bases not matched to a gene: 9. Germline CDR1 SGHTS, CDR2 YDEGEE. The CDR3 loop reads CASSSLGRDAKNIQYF. The CDR3 DNA is TGTGCCAGCAGTTCCCTGGGGAGGGATGCCAAAAACATTCAGTACTTC.

The V call is TRBV7-3, the J call TRBJ2-2, with 8 bases lining up with TRBD1. The V segment lost 5 bases and the J segment 4 bases; nucleotides outside the gene matches: 3. Germline V gene data show CDR1 as SGHTA and CDR2 as FQGTGA. The CDR3 sequence is 14 residues long. The CDR3 here is CASSQGQGTGELFF. For the CDR3, the DNA is TGTGCCAGCAGCCAAGGACAGGGCACCGGGGAGCTGTTTTTT.

The chain carries TRBV19 and TRBJ2-2; D gene unclear. The CDR3 covers 14 residues. CDR1 and CDR2 from the germline V gene are LNHDA and SQIVND (reference sequence). Deletions cut 2 bases from V and 5 bases from J, with 9 bases between. DNA for the CDR3: TGTGCCAGTAGTATAAAAATCTCGACCGGGGAGCTGTTTTTT. Translating it yields CASSIKISTGELFF.

The chain links TRBV11-1 to TRBJ1-1; the D is unclear. V lost 0 bases and J 5 bases, leaving 7 bases between the germline ends. In germline, CDR1 is SGHAT, CDR2 FQDESV (reference sequence). This CDR3 contains 13 residues. The CDR3 sequence: CASSLAGRTEAFF. Here the CDR3 DNA reads TGTGCCAGCAGCTTAGCGGGGAGAACTGAAGCTTTCTTT.

V is TRBV7-2 and J is TRBJ1-1; 7 positions agree with TRBD1. The V gene end was trimmed by 7 bases and the J gene end by 5 bases; junction bases not matched to a gene: 7. Germline V gene lookup returns CDR1 SGHTA and CDR2 FQGNSA. CDR3 size: 13 residues. The CDR3 DNA reads as TGTGCCAGCACCCTAATGACAGGGACTGAAGCTTTCTTT. Translating it yields CASTLMTGTEAFF.

As to this clone: The sample holds other DNA sequences that translate to the same CDR3. The chain has TRBV7-9 and TRBJ1-1, with 10 bases fitting TRBD1. This CDR3 region has 13 residues. Germline assignment: CDR1 SEHNR and CDR2 FQNEAQ (reference sequence). Germline trimming cut 5 bases from V and 5 bases from J; bases unmatched to any gene: 2. CDR3 nucleotides: TGTGCCAGCAGCAGGACAGGGGGTACTGAAGCTTTCTTT. This gives the protein CASSRTGGTEAFF.

The chain joins TRBV7-9 to TRBJ2-7; 9 bases are shared with TRBD1. V dropped 4 bases and J dropped 3; count of bases not matched to a gene: 10. The length of the CDR3 is 16 residues. Germline V gene sequence: CDR1 SEHNR, CDR2 FQNEAQ (reference sequence). The CDR3 spells CASSSTSGTGSYEQYF. The CDR3 DNA reads as TGTGCCAGCAGCTCCACCTCCGGGACAGGGAGCTACGAGCAGTACTTC. Using reference TRBV7-9 and TRBJ2-7 for the parts outside the CDR3, the full variable domain is DTGVSQNPRHKITKRGQNVTFRCDPISEHNRLYWYRQTLGQGPEFLTYFQNEAQLEKSRLLSDRFSAERPKGSFSTLEIQRTEQGDSAMYLCASSSTSGTGSYEQYFGPGTRLTVT.

The chain recombines TRBV27 with TRBJ1-2, with D possibly being TRBD1 (5 bases). From germline, CDR1 is MNHEY and CDR2 SMNVEV (reference sequence). The CDR3 covers 17 residues. V was clipped by 1 base and J by 0 bases, with 15 bases between them. CDR3 sequence reads: CASSLFKGSQANYGYTF. For the CDR3, the DNA is TGTGCCAGCAGTTTATTTAAGGGGTCGCAAGCTAACTATGGCTACACCTTC.

V is TRBV7-2 and J is TRBJ2-7, with 15 positions matching TRBD2. In germline, CDR1 is SGHTA, CDR2 FQGNSA. V trimming: 0 bases; J trimming: 0 bases; junction bases outside the gene matches: 6. This CDR3 has 19 amino acids. The CDR3 nucleotides are TGTGCCAGCAGCTTAGCGTTGTGGACTAGCGGGAGGGCCTCCTACGAGCAGTACTTC. It codes for CASSLALWTSGRASYEQYF.

Turning to this clone: No DNA is shown, since the ends of the CDR3 on it are uncertain; the CDR3 is the one TCRdb lists. The J gene is TRBJ2-6, the V gene TRBV21-1; the table assigns TRBD1, which was not confirmed against the DNA. TRBV21-1 is classified as a pseudogene. The CDR3 numbers 18 amino acids, ends counted. The CDR3: CASSKGDRVGAGANVLTF.

The chain employs TRBV12-3 or TRBV12-4 and TRBJ1-2; D remains unclear. The length of the CDR3 is 13 residues. V was pared by 5 bases and J by 4 bases, with 11 bases between. CDR3: CASSNGGAYGYTF. DNA of the CDR3: TGTGCCAGCAGTAATGGAGGAGCCTATGGCTACACCTTC.

The J gene is TRBJ2-1, the V gene TRBV27; TRBD2 agrees at 12 bases. The germline gives CDR1 MNHEY, CDR2 SMNVEV (reference sequence). V trimming: 5 bases; J trimming: 8 bases; junction bases outside the gene matches: 13. The CDR3 has 17 residues. The CDR3 loop reads CASSTKWTSGIKDEQFF. The CDR3, as DNA: TGTGCCAGCAGTACTAAATGGACTAGCGGGATTAAGGATGAGCAGTTCTTC.

The chain joins TRBV2 to TRBJ2-5, with a tentative D call TRBD1 (6 bases). The CDR3 contains 17 residues. The germline V gene has CDR1 SNHLY and CDR2 FYNNEI. V gave up 7 bases and J gave up 4 bases, with 25 bases separating them. DNA for the CDR3: TGTGCCAGCACCCCGCAGGGGATAGTTGGTTCATTAGAGACCCAGTACTTC. Its translation: CASTPQGIVGSLETQYF.

The chain combines TRBV30 with TRBJ1-2; 10 nucleotides agree with TRBD1. The J segment lost 3 bases and the V segment lost 1 base, leaving 8 bases of the junction unmatched. Looked up from germline, CDR1 is GTSNPN and CDR2 is SVGIG (reference sequence). The CDR3 has 16 amino acids. DNA of the CDR3: TGTGCCTGGAGTGGACAGGGGGCGAGTCCCTACTATGGCTACACCTTC. Protein sequence: CAWSGQGASPYYGYTF.

The gene calls are TRBV29-1 and TRBJ1-1; 7 bases line up with TRBD1. The CDR3 loop spans 13 amino acids. V trimming: 5 bases; J trimming: 1 base; junction bases outside the gene matches: 4. Germline V gene lookup returns CDR1 SQVTM and CDR2 ANQGSEA. The CDR3 DNA is TGCAGCGTTCCCGGGACAGCGAACACTGAAGCTTTCTTT. This encodes CSVPGTANTEAFF. The complete variable domain, with remaining parts taken from reference TRBV29-1 and TRBJ1-1, reads SAVISQKPSRDICQRGTSLTIQCQVDSQVTMMFWYRQQPGQSLTLIATANQGSEATYESGFVIDKFPISRPNLTFSTLTVSNMSPEDSSIYLCSVPGTANTEAFFGQGTRLTVV.